This TCR beta chain came from a study of regulatory T cells in long-lasting Graves disease. Study at large: Persistence in Graves' disease required over 5 years of antithyroid drugs plus positive TSH receptor antibodies.

Stated time point: persistent/refractory GD, antithyroid drugs over 5 years with positive TRAb. RNA from PBMCs was the source of the TCR library. The source of the patients was an endocrinology department in Xi'an, China. A word on this clonotype: The target antigen is unknown.

Both iRepertoire HTBI primers and Arm-PCR of CDR3 regions were used to build the TCR beta libraries. TCRdb reprocessed the multiplex PCR reads with MiXCR, giving one entry per CDR3 protein. The table includes 500,000 to 800,000 distinct CDR3 sequences, about 32% detected once. Overall study results and limits: TRBV28 was favored in persistent disease, as were TRBJ1-2 and TRBJ2-5.

In germline, CDR1 is MNHNS, CDR2 SASEGT. The CDR3 runs 14 residues. Trimming removed 4 bases from V and 1 base from J, with 10 bases in between. The sample was peripheral blood mononuclear cells (PBMCs), taken when the disease was refractory, from a patient treated with antithyroid drugs. The receptor was derived from a female donor with Graves disease. This sequence joins TRBV6-1 and TRBJ1-1; D remains ambiguous. CDR3 sequence: CASSVREGNTEAFF. CDR3 sequence (DNA): TGTGCCAGCAGTGTTAGGGAGGGGAACACTGAAGCTTTCTTT.